The 30 T cell receptor beta chains below come from one sample, sequenced in a study of vaccination effects on CD4 cells after COVID-19. Which antigens these TCRs recognize remains unknown. With the ViraFEST assay, the study expanded antigen-specific CD4+ T cells using viral peptide pools, then sequenced them. Culture proceeded for nine to ten days, and CD4+ T cells were then isolated. Recipients of the vaccine had no prior SARS-CoV-2 infection and negative nucleocapsid antibodies. Only in-frame clones appear in the TCRdb table, and some are missing; sequencing was by immunoSEQ multiplex PCR. The data contain just under 65,000 clones, less than 80% of them seen just once; the ten biggest clones take up approximately 3.7%. Source: CD4+ T cells from PBMCs cultured with HCoV-OC43 spike peptides, taken before COVID-19 vaccination. Regarding subset: HCoV-OC43 spike overlapping peptide pool stimulation. These receptors all stem from a human donor who received a COVID-19 vaccine.

This clone was counted between two and nine times. The J gene is TRBJ1-2, the V gene TRBV28, with D maybe TRBD1 (5 bases). V was pared by 5 bases and J by 3 bases, with 25 bases between. CDR1 is MDHEN, CDR2 SYDVKM, per germline. The CDR3 has 18 residues. CDR3 sequence reads: CASSGWLFARQTDYGYTF. The CDR3 DNA reads as TGTGCCAGCAGTGGCTGGTTGTTTGCTAGACAGACCGACTATGGCTACACCTTC.

The chain carries TRBV3-1 (or the pseudogene TRBV3-2) and TRBJ2-5, with 10 nucleotides matching TRBD2. The junction had 4 bases not matched to a gene; V was cut back by 1 base and J by 5 bases. The CDR3 totals 15 residues. CDR1 is LGHDT and CDR2 is YNNKEL in the germline V gene (reference sequence). CDR3 region: CASSQVFSGGETQYF. The CDR3 nucleotides are TGTGCCAGCAGCCAAGTCTTTAGCGGGGGGGAGACCCAGTACTTC.

J is TRBJ2-5 and V is TRBV13; D is uncertain. Trimming left V 2 bases short and J 6 bases short, with 4 bases between. The CDR3 covers 11 residues. Germline V lookup: CDR1 PRHDT, CDR2 FYEKMQ (reference sequence). CDR3 sequence reads: CASSLRQTQYF. In DNA form, the CDR3 reads TGTGCCAGCAGCTTAAGGCAGACCCAGTACTTC.

The chain uses TRBV2 and TRBJ2-3; the match to TRBD2 covers 8 bases. Unmatched junction bases numbered 6, after V lost 8 bases and J lost 2 bases. Germline V gene lookup returns CDR1 SNHLY and CDR2 FYNNEI. The CDR3 has 14 residues. CDR3 loop: CASRRGGHTDTQYF. The DNA for the CDR3 is TGTGCCAGCCGACGGGGGGGTCACACAGATACGCAGTATTTT.

This chain links TRBV6-5 with TRBJ2-2; D is tentatively TRBD1 or TRBD2 (6 bases each). The CDR3 spans 14 residues. Trimming left V 10 bases short and J 1 base short, with 13 bases between. CDR1 is MNHEY and CDR2 is SVGAGI in the germline V gene. The CDR3 sequence: CATIRGQNTGELFF. The CDR3 nucleotides read TGTGCCACAATACGGGGGCAGAACACCGGGGAGCTGTTTTTT.

The chain recombines TRBV29-1 with TRBJ2-3, with D unclear. This CDR3 has 12 amino acids. Trimming cost V 4 bases and J 4 bases, with 9 bases left between them. Germline V gives CDR1 SQVTM, CDR2 ANQGSEA. The CDR3: CSVVAVSDTQYF. The CDR3 bases are TGCAGCGTTGTGGCGGTCTCAGATACGCAGTATTTT.

This clone has just a few counts. V gene TRBV30 combines with J gene TRBJ2-2, with D perhaps matching TRBD1 (5 bases). This CDR3 region has 16 residues. CDR1 is GTSNPN, CDR2 SVGIG, per germline (reference sequence). V shed 3 bases and J shed 1 base, with 15 bases lying between them. For the CDR3, the DNA is TGTGCCTGGAGGTCGGGCAGGGCACTGAACACCGGGGAGCTGTTTTTT. It encodes CAWRSGRALNTGELFF.

This clone came up a few times. The chain is built from TRBV9 and TRBJ1-3; 7 nucleotides match TRBD1. This CDR3 region has 16 residues. The junction had 9 bases not matched to a gene; V was cut back by 3 bases and J by 3 bases. CDR1 is SGDLS, CDR2 YYNGEE, per germline. CDR3 DNA: TGTGCCAGCAGCGCCACAGGGGCGGAGGGTGGAAACACCATATATTTT. Protein sequence: CASSATGAEGGNTIYF.

This clone was detected once. This sequence joins TRBV15 and TRBJ2-7; D perhaps matches TRBD2 (6 bases). The germline CDR1 and CDR2 sequences are LNHNV and YYDKDF (reference sequence). Trimming left V 8 bases short and J 6 bases short, with 14 bases between. The CDR3 covers 12 residues. The CDR3 region is CATSPVGGEQYV. The CDR3 DNA follows: TGTGCCACCTCCCCCGTGGGGGGCGAGCAGTACGTC.

This chain connects TRBV6-2 or TRBV6-3 to TRBJ1-2; 9 nucleotides agree with TRBD1. The CDR3 has 13 amino acids. In germline, CDR1 is MNHEY, CDR2 SVGEGT. J gave up 7 bases and V 5 bases, and 5 bases lay outside the gene matches. This chain's CDR3 is CASSRGTGIGYTF. The CDR3 coding sequence is TGTGCCAGCAGTCGAGGGACAGGGATTGGCTACACCTTC.

This chain links TRBV18 with TRBJ2-7, with D unresolved. Germline V gene sequence: CDR1 KGHSH, CDR2 LQKENI. V gave up 3 bases and J gave up 1 base, with 7 bases separating them. The CDR3 runs 13 residues. CDR3 amino acids: CASSPGRSYEQYV. Here the CDR3 DNA reads TGTGCCAGCTCACCGGGCAGATCCTACGAGCAGTACGTC.

This chain joins TRBV5-4 and TRBJ1-3; possible D gene TRBD1, 5 bases. The germline V gene encodes CDR1 SGHNT and CDR2 YYREEE (reference sequence). The CDR3 sequence is 15 residues long. The V end lost 0 bases, the J end lost 0 bases, and 7 bases lay between the germline ends. CDR3 region: CASSLGDSSGNTIYF. The CDR3, as DNA: TGTGCCAGCAGCTTGGGCGACAGCTCTGGAAACACCATATATTTT.

This clone was detected once. This chain connects TRBV24-1 to TRBJ2-1, with TRBD2 identical over 7 bases. With 3 bases clipped from V and 0 bases from J, the junction kept 4 bases outside the gene matches. CDR3 length equals 16 residues. Per germline, CDR1 KGHDR and CDR2 SFDVKD. CDR3 nucleotides: TGTGCCACCAGTGATGCGGGAGCGTTCTCCTACAATGAGCAGTTCTTC. Protein product: CATSDAGAFSYNEQFF.

The chain uses TRBV2 and TRBJ1-4; TRBD1 matches at 7 bases. V lost 8 bases and J lost 8; bases outside the gene matches: 11. The CDR3 length is 14 residues. Germline-derived CDR1 and CDR2 are SNHLY and FYNNEI. As DNA, the CDR3 is TGTGCCAGCCTGGGGCCAAGGGGGCGGGAAAAACTGTTTTTT. Its protein product is CASLGPRGREKLFF.

V gene TRBV6-5 combines with J gene TRBJ1-2; weak D call: TRBD1 (5 bases). Trimming removed 4 bases from V and 4 bases from J, with 13 bases in between. CDR3 length equals 14 residues. Germline lookup yields CDR1 MNHEY and CDR2 SVGAGI. Written as DNA, the CDR3 is TGTGCCAGCAGTTCCATCAGGGCGGGCTATGGCTACACCTTC. It encodes CASSSIRAGYGYTF.

This chain joins TRBV24-1 and TRBJ2-1, with D perhaps being TRBD1 or TRBD2 (5 bases each). The CDR3 length is 15 residues. From germline, CDR1 is KGHDR and CDR2 SFDVKD. Trimming took 6 bases from V and 9 from J, leaving 20 bases between them. CDR3 sequence: CATSNQGETRGEQFF. The CDR3, as DNA: TGTGCCACCAGTAACCAGGGTGAAACGAGGGGTGAGCAGTTCTTC.

The gene calls are TRBV7-6 and TRBJ2-3, with TRBD2 matching 7 bases. This CDR3 spans 14 amino acids. Germline V gives CDR1 SGHVS, CDR2 FNYEAQ. Germline trimming cut 10 bases from V and 2 bases from J; bases unmatched to any gene: 9. The CDR3: CAIQRRGITDTQYF. CDR3 in DNA: TGTGCCATTCAGCGGCGGGGGATCACAGATACGCAGTATTTT.

The chain combines TRBV6-7 with TRBJ2-7; the D call may be TRBD1 or TRBD2 (5 bases each). TRBV6-7 is identified as an open reading frame with a role that is uncertain. The CDR3 totals 13 residues. The ends were cut back, 8 bases at V and 6 bases at J, with 17 bases in the middle. This CDR3 reads CASGYNRDVEQYV. Here the CDR3 DNA reads TGTGCCAGCGGCTACAATAGGGACGTCGAGCAGTACGTC.

V usage is TRBV18 and J usage is TRBJ2-5; 10 bases align to TRBD1. Germline lookup yields CDR1 KGHSH and CDR2 LQKENI. With V trimmed by 6 bases and J by 5 bases, 9 bases remained unmatched. The CDR3 extends over 15 amino acids. The chain's CDR3 is CASSPNWGQGETQYF. As DNA, the CDR3 is TGTGCCAGCTCTCCGAACTGGGGACAGGGGGAGACCCAGTACTTC.

V usage is TRBV30 and J usage is TRBJ1-1; no definite D call. Germline CDR1 reads GTSNPN; CDR2 reads SVGIG (reference sequence). The CDR3 consists of 13 residues. V was trimmed by 8 bases and J by 4 bases, leaving 17 bases between them. CDR3 sequence: CARKNRLTTEAFF. The CDR3 bases are TGTGCCCGGAAAAATCGACTGACCACTGAAGCTTTCTTT.

V and J are TRBV7-9 and TRBJ1-4; D is uncertain. The V end lost 4 bases, the J end lost 6 bases, and 12 bases lay between the germline ends. CDR3 length equals 14 residues. The V gene's germline CDR1 is SEHNR and CDR2 FQNEAQ (reference sequence). The CDR3: CASSSTGGDEKLFF. The CDR3 nucleotides are TGTGCCAGCAGCTCGACGGGAGGTGATGAAAAACTGTTTTTT.

This clone appeared a few times. The V gene is TRBV6-7, the J gene TRBJ1-4, with 7 bases aligning to TRBD1. TRBV6-7 is labeled an ORF, and its function is uncertain. The length of the CDR3 is 16 residues. V was clipped by 0 bases and J by 3 bases; unmatched bases: 4. The CDR3 DNA is TGTGCCAGCAGTTACTCGACGGACAGGCCTAATGAAAAACTGTTTTTT. Residues: CASSYSTDRPNEKLFF.

The V gene is TRBV5-8, the J gene TRBJ2-1; a possible D gene is TRBD1 (7 bases). This CDR3 is 16 amino acids long. Germline V gene lookup returns CDR1 SGHTS and CDR2 YDEGEE. V lost 4 bases, J lost 7 bases, and 21 bases lay in between. CDR3 bases: TGTGCCAGCAGCGTCCACAGGGGACTGAGTGGGAATGAGCAGTTCTTC. It encodes CASSVHRGLSGNEQFF.

The rearrangement joins TRBV5-1 to TRBJ1-3; D gene uncertain. The length of the CDR3 is 16 residues. V was shortened by 0 bases and J by 0 bases, with 10 bases between the two germline ends. CDR1 SGHRS and CDR2 YFSETQ come from the germline V gene. CDR3 in amino acids: CASSLEAFGSGNTIYF. The CDR3 DNA sequence: TGCGCCAGCAGCTTGGAAGCGTTCGGCTCTGGAAACACCATATATTTT.

By frequency in the sample, this clone is medium-sized. The chain links TRBV19 to TRBJ1-5, with D perhaps matching TRBD1 (5 bases). V was clipped by 6 bases and J by 6 bases, with 12 bases between them. The CDR3 runs 13 residues. Germline loops: CDR1 LNHDA, CDR2 SQIVND (reference sequence). The chain's CDR3 is CASRRDSTQPQHF. The DNA of the CDR3 is TGTGCCAGTAGAAGGGACTCAACTCAGCCCCAGCATTTT.

This clone has more than one count but fewer than ten. The chain is built from TRBV7-2 and TRBJ1-1; D is uncertain. CDR1 and CDR2 (germline): SGHTA, FQGNSA. V was trimmed by 1 base and J by 2 bases, leaving 11 bases between them. The CDR3 runs to 15 residues. The CDR3 protein is CASSLVMQVNTEAFF. The CDR3 bases are TGTGCCAGCAGCTTAGTAATGCAGGTAAACACTGAAGCTTTCTTT.

The rearrangement uses TRBV5-1 and TRBJ1-1; D perhaps matches TRBD1 (6 bases). This CDR3 spans 13 amino acids. V lost 0 bases and J lost 6, with 9 bases in between. CDR1 is SGHRS and CDR2 is YFSETQ in the germline V gene. As DNA, the CDR3 is TGCGCCAGCAGCTTGGTTGGGGGCGCTGAAGCTTTCTTT. Protein sequence: CASSLVGGAEAFF.

V is TRBV28 and J is TRBJ2-3; perhaps D is TRBD1 or TRBD2 (6 bases each). CDR1 MDHEN and CDR2 SYDVKM come from the germline V gene. The CDR3 is 17 residues long. V was cut by 2 bases and J by 0 bases, with 15 bases left in between. CDR3 in DNA: TGTGCCAGCAGTTTACTGGGCTTAGGGGGGAGCACAGATACGCAGTATTTT. This gives the protein CASSLLGLGGSTDTQYF.

This rearrangement joins TRBV6-6 to TRBJ1-1; TRBD1 agrees at 9 bases. The junction had 6 bases not matched to a gene; V was cut back by 5 bases and J by 2 bases. CDR1 is MNHNY, CDR2 SVGAGI, per germline (reference sequence). This CDR3 is built from 15 residues. The DNA of the CDR3 is TGTGCCAGCAGTCACCCGGGACAGGGAAACACTGAAGCTTTCTTT. Its protein is CASSHPGQGNTEAFF.

The gene calls are TRBV4-1 and TRBJ2-2, with 10 nucleotides matching TRBD1. CDR3 length: 16 amino acids. V lost 4 bases and J lost 6; bases outside the gene matches: 8. CDR1 and CDR2 from the germline V gene are MGHRA and YSYEKL. CDR3 bases: TGCGCCAGCAGCCGCCCGCGGGACAGGGGTCCCGGGGAGCTGTTTTTT. Translated: CASSRPRDRGPGELFF.